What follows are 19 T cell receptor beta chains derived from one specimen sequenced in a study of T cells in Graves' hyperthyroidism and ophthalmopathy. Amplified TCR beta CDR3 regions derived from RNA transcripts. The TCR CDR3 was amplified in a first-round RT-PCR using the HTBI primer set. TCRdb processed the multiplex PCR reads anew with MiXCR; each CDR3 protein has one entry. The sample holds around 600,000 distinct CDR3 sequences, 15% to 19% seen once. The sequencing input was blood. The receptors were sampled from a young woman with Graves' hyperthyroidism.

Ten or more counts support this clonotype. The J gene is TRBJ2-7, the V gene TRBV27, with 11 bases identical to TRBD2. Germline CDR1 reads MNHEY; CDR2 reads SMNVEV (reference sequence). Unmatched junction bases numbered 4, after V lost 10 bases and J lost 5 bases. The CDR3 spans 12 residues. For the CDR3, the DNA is TGTGCCACATCTAGCGGGAGGAACGAGCAGTACTTC. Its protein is CATSSGRNEQYF.

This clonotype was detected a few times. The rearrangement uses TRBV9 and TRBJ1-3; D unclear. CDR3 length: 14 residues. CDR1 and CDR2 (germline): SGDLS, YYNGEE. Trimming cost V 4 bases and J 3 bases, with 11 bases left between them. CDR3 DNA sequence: TGTGCCAGCAGCCAAAGCCGGGGTGGAAACACCATATATTTT. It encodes CASSQSRGGNTIYF.

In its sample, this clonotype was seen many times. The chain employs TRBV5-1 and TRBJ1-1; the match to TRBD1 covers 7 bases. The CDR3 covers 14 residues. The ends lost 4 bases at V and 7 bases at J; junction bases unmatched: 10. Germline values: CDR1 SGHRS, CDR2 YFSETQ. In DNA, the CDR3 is TGCGCCAGCAGCCTCCGGACAGGAAGAGATGAAGCTTTCTTT. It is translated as CASSLRTGRDEAFF.

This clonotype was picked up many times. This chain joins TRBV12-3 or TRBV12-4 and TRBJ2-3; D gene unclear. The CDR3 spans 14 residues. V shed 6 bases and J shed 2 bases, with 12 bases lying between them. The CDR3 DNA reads TGTGCCAGCAGCCTCCGGCTACTCACAGATACGCAGTATTTT. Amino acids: CASSLRLLTDTQYF.

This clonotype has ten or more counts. CDR3 DNA: TGTGCCAGCAGATGGGACAGGGGGCATCCCTCCGGGGAGCAGTACTTC. Translation gives CASRWDRGHPSGEQYF. V gene TRBV2 combines with J gene TRBJ2-7, with 12 positions matching TRBD1. The CDR3 covers 16 residues. Germline-derived CDR1 and CDR2 are SNHLY and FYNNEI. J was trimmed by 7 bases and V by 6 bases; bases with no gene match: 13.

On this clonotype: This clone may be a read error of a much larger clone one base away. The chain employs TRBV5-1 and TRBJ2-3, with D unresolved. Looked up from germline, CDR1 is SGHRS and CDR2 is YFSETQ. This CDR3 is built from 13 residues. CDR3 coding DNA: TGCGCCGGCAGCCACGAGTGGGCAGATACGCAGTATTTT. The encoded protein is CAGSHEWADTQYF.

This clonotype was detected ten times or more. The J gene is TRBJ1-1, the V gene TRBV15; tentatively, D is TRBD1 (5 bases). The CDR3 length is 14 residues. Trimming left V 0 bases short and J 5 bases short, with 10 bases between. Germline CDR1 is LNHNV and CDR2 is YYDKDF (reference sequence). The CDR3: CATSRDQTGTEAFF. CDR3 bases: TGTGCCACCAGCAGAGACCAAACAGGAACTGAAGCTTTCTTT.

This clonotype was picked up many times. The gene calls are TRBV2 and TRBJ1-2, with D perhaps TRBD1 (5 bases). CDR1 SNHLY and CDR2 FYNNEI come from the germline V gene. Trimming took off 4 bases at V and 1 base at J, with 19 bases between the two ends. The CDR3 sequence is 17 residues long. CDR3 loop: CASSVSGDPTLNYGYTF. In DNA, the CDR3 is TGTGCCAGCAGTGTTTCGGGGGATCCGACCCTTAACTATGGCTACACCTTC. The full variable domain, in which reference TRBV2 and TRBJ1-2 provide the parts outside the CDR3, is EPEVTQTPSHQVTQMGQEVILRCVPISNHLYFYWYRQILGQKVEFLVSFYNNEISEKSEIFDDQFSVERPDGSNFTLKIRSTKLEDSAMYFCASSVSGDPTLNYGYTFGSGTRLTVV.

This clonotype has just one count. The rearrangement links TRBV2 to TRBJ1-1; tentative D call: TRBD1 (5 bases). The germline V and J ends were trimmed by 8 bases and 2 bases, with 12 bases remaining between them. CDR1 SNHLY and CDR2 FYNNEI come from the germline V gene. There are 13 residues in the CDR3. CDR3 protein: CASGYGGNTEAFF. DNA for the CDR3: TGTGCCAGCGGCTACGGGGGAAACACTGAAGCTTTCTTT.

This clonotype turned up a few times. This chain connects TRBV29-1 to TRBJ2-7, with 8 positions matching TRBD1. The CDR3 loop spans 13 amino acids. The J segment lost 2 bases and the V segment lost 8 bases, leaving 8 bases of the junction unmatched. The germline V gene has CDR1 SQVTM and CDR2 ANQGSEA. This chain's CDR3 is CSTLQGEAYEQYF. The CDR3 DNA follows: TGCAGCACCTTACAGGGGGAGGCCTACGAGCAGTACTTC.

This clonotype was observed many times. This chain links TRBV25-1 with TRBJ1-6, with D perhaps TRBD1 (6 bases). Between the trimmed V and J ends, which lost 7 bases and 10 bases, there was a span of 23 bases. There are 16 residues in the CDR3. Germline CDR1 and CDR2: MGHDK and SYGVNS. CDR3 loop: CASTSDEQGIQSPLHF. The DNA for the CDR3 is TGTGCCAGCACATCCGATGAACAGGGCATTCAGTCACCCCTCCACTTT. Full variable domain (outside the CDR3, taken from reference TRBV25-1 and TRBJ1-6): EADIYQTPRYLVIGTGKKITLECSQTMGHDKMYWYQQDPGMELHLIHYSYGVNSTEKGDLSSESTVSRIRTEHFPLTLESARPSHTSQYLCASTSDEQGIQSPLHFGNGTRLTVT.

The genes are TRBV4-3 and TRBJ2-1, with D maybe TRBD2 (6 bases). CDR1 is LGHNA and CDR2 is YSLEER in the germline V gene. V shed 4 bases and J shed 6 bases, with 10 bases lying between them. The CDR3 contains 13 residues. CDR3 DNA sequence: TGCGCCAGCAGCCGCGGGGTGGGCAATGAGCAGTTCTTC. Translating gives CASSRGVGNEQFF.

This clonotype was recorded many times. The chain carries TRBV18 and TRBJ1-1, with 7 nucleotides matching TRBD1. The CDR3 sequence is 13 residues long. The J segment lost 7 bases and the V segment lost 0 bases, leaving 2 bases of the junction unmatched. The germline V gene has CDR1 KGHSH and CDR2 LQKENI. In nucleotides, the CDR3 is TGTGCCAGCTCACCACCCAACAGGGGTGAAGCTTTCTTT. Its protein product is CASSPPNRGEAFF.

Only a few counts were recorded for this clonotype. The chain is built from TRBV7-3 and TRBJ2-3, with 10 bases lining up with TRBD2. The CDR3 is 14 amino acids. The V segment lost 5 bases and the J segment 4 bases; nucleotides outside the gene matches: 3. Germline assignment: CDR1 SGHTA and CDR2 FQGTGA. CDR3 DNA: TGTGCCAGCAGCGGAGCGGGAGGGCCAGATACGCAGTATTTT. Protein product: CASSGAGGPDTQYF.

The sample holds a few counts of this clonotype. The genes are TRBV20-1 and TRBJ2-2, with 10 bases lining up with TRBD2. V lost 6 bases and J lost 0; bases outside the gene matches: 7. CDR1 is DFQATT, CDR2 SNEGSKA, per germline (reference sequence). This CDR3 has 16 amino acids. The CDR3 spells CSASLAGAANTGELFF. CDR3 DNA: TGCAGTGCGTCCCTAGCGGGAGCCGCGAACACCGGGGAGCTGTTTTTT.

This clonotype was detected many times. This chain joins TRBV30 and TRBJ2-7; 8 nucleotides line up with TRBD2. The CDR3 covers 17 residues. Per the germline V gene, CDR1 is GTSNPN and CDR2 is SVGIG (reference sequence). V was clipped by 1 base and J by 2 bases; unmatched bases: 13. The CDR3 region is CAWSGGRPSGYAYEQYF. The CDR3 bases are TGTGCCTGGAGTGGGGGGCGACCTAGCGGGTATGCCTACGAGCAGTACTTC. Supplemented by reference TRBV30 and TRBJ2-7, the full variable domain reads SQTIHQWPATLVQPVGSPLSLECTVEGTSNPNLYWYRQAAGRGLQLLFYSVGIGQISSEVPQNLSASRPQDRQFILSSKKLLLSDSGFYLCAWSGGRPSGYAYEQYFGPGTRLTVT.

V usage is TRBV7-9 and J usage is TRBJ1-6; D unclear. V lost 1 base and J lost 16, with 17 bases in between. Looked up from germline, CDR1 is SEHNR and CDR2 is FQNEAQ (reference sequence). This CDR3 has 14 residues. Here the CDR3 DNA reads TGTGCCAGCAGCTTAGGGGCCCAGGAGGGCTCTCTCCACTTT. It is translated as CASSLGAQEGSLHF.

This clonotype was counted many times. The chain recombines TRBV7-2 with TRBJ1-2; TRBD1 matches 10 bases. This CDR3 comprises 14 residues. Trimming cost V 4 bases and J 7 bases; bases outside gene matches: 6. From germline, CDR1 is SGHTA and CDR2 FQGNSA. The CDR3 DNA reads TGTGCCAGCAGCTCCGCGGGACAGGGGAGTGGCTACACCTTC. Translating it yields CASSSAGQGSGYTF.

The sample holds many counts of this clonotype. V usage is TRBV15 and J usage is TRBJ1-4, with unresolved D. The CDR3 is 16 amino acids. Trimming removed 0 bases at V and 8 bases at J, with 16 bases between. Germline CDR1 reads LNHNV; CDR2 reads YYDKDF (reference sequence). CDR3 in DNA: TGTGCCACCAGCAGAGATACCGATTTGACGGGGGAAAAACTGTTTTTT. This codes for CATSRDTDLTGEKLFF. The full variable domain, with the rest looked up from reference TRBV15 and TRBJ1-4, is DAMVIQNPRYQVTQFGKPVTLSCSQTLNHNVMYWYQQKSSQAPKLLFHYYDKDFNNEADTPDNFQSRRPNTSFCFLDIRSPGLGDTAMYLCATSRDTDLTGEKLFFGSGTQLSVL.